This TCR beta chain was obtained from a study of shared clonotypes between healthy human individuals. At the level of the study: The plates for each donor numbered three CD4 naive, three CD4 memory, two CD8 naive and one CD8 memory. Study-wide results and limits: Larger richness was generally estimated for naive than memory subsets.

V gave up 3 bases and J gave up 8 bases; unmatched junction bases: 12. The CDR3 is 16 residues long. Germline CDR1 reads MGHRA; CDR2 reads YSYEKL. Worth noting for this clone: Its antigen is as yet unknown.

Each replicate PCR on the sorted subsets used roughly 190 ng DNA (around 30,000 T cell genomes). Authors' processing steps: Owing to the provision of junction-only sequences devoid of quality scores by immunoSEQ, filtering differed. Profiling relied on immunoSEQ multiplex PCR, and the TCRdb table lists in-frame clones only, not all of them. The D gene and trimming were derived from the DNA, and the V and J assignments and clone size from that table. The repertoire holds 550,000 to 800,000 clones, with around 67% as singletons. This sequence originates from a woman in her twenties or thirties in good health. This rearrangement joins TRBV4-1 to TRBJ1-4; 7 bases line up with TRBD1. Sequenced input: memory CD4+ T cells sorted from blood. Subset meaning: CD45RA-negative fraction. CDR3: CASSQENRGSREKLFF. CDR3 sequence (DNA): TGCGCCAGCAGCCAGGAAAACAGGGGCAGTCGGGAAAAACTGTTTTTT.